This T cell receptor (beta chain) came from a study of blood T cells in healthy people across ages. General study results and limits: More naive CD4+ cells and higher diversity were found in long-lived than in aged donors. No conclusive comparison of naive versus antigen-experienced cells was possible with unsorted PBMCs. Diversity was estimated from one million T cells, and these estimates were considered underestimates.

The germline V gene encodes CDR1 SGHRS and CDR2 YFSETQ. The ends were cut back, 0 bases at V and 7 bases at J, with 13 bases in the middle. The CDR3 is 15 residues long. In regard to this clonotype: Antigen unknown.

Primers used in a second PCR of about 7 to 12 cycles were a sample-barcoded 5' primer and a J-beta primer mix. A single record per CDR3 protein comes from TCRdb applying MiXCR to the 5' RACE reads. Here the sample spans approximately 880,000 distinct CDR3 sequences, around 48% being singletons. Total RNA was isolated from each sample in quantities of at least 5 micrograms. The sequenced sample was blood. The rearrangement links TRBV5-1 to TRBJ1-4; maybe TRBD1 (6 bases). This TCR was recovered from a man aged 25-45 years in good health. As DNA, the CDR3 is TGCGCCAGCAGCTTGGTCGGGGGCCGGGGTGAAAAACTGTTTTTT. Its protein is CASSLVGGRGEKLFF.